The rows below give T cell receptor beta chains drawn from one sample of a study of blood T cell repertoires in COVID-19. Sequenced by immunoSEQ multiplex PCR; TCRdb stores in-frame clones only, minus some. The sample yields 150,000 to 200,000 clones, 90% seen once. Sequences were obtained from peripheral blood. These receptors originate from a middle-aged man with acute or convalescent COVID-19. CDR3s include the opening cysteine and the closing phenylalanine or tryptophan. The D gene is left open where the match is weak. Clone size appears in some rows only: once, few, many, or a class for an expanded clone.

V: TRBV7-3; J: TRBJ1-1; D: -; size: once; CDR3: CASSLQVNTEAFF; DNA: TGTGCCAGCAGCTTACAGGTGAACACTGAAGCTTTCTTT
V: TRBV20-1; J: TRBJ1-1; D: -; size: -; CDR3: CSPRQNTEAFF; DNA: TGCAGTCCCAGACAGAACACTGAAGCTTTCTTT
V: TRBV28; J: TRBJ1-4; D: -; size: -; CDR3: CASSLSGGGTNEKLFF; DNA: TGTGCCAGCAGTTTATCCGGGGGGGGAACTAATGAAAAACTGTTTTTT
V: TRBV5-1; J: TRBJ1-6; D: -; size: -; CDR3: CASSLVQGNSPLHF; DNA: TGCGCCAGCAGCTTGGTGCAGGGGAATTCACCCCTCCACTTT
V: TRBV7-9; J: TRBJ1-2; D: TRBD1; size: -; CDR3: CASSLPRTGRNGYTF; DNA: TGTGCCAGCAGCCTCCCCCGGACAGGGCGGAATGGCTACACCTTC
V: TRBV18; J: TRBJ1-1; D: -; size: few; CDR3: CASSQGEDTEAFF; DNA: TGTGCCAGCTCACAAGGGGAGGACACTGAAGCTTTCTTT
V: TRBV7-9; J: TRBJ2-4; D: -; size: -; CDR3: CASSLWGENIQYF; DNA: TGTGCCAGCAGCTTATGGGGGGAAAACATTCAGTACTTC
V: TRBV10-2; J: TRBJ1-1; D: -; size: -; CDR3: CASSEEGGNTEAFF; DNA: TGCGCCAGCAGTGAAGAAGGGGGGAACACTGAAGCTTTCTTT
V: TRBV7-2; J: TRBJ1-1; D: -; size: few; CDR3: CASSLLGANTEAFF; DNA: TGTGCCAGCAGCTTATTGGGGGCAAATACTGAAGCTTTCTTT
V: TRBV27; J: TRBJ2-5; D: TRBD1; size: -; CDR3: CASSPRQGAEETQYF; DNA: TGTGCCAGCAGCCCGCGACAGGGGGCGGAAGAGACCCAGTACTTC
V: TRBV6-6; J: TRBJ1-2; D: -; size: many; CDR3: CASSYAGWDYGYTF; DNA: TGTGCCAGCAGTTACGCAGGGTGGGACTATGGCTACACCTTC
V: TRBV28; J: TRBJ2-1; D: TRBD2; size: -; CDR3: CASRVAGGPSYNEQFF; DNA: TGTGCCAGCAGGGTAGCGGGAGGGCCCTCCTACAATGAGCAGTTCTTC
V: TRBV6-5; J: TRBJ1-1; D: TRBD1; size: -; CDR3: CASSYSTKGASEAFF; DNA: TGTGCCAGCAGTTACTCGACAAAGGGGGCCTCTGAAGCTTTCTTT
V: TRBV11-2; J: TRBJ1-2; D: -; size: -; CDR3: CASSLDPGGGSGYTF; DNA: TGTGCCAGCAGCTTAGATCCCGGCGGGGGAAGTGGCTACACCTTC
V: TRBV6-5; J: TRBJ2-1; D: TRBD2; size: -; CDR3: CASRGGSYNEQFF; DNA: TGTGCCAGCAGGGGAGGGTCCTACAATGAGCAGTTCTTC
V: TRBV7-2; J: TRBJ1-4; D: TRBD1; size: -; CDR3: CASSTKTGSNEKLFF; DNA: TGTGCCAGCAGCACTAAGACAGGGTCTAATGAAAAACTGTTTTTT
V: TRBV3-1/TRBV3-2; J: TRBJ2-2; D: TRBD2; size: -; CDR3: CASSQGASGISGELFF; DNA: TGTGCCAGCAGCCAAGGGGCTAGCGGGATTTCCGGGGAGCTGTTTTTT
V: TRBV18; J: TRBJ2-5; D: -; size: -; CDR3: CASSPTAGETQYF; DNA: TGTGCCAGCTCACCCACCGCAGGAGAGACCCAGTACTTC
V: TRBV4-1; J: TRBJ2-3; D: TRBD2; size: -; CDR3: CASSEVLAGIPAPTDTQYF; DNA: TGCGCCAGCAGCGAAGTCCTAGCGGGAATCCCTGCCCCCACAGATACGCAGTATTTT
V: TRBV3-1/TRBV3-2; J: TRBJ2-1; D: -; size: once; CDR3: CASSPPGGGNNNEQFF; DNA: TGTGCCAGCAGCCCGCCCGGTGGCGGGAACAATAATGAGCAGTTCTTC
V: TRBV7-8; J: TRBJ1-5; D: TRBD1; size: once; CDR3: CASSFRQGGQPQHF; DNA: TGTGCCAGCAGCTTCAGACAGGGCGGTCAGCCCCAGCATTTT
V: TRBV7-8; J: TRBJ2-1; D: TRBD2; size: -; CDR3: CASSLGLAGEDEQFF; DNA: TGTGCCAGCAGCTTAGGGCTAGCGGGAGAGGATGAGCAGTTCTTC
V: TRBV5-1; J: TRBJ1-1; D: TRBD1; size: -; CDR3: CASSPGQHPTEAFF; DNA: TGCGCCAGCAGCCCGGGACAGCATCCAACTGAAGCTTTCTTT
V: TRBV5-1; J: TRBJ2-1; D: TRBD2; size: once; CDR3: CASSLGLASYNEQFF; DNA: TGCGCCAGCAGCTTGGGACTAGCCTCCTACAATGAGCAGTTCTTC
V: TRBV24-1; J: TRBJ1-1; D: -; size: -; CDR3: CATSDSGGNTEAFF; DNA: TGTGCCACCAGTGACTCGGGGGGGAACACTGAAGCTTTCTTT
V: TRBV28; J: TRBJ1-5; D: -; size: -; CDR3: CASTVSGQPRRNQPQHF; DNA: TGTGCCAGCACTGTTTCAGGACAGCCGCGGCGCAATCAGCCCCAGCATTTT
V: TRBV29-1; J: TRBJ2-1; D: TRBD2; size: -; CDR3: CSAKSGGADEQFF; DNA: TGCAGCGCAAAGAGCGGGGGGGCTGATGAGCAGTTCTTC
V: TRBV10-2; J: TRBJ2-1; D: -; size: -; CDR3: CASSEPGQSYNEQFF; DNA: TGCGCCAGCAGCGAACCGGGACAATCCTACAATGAGCAGTTCTTC
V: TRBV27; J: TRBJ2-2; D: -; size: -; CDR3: CASSLKVGGRFSKGELFF; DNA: TGTGCCAGCAGTTTAAAGGTAGGAGGGAGGTTCTCCAAAGGGGAGCTGTTTTTT
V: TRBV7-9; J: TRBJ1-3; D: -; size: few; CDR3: CASSLASSGNTIYF; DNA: TGTGCCAGCAGCTTAGCTAGCTCTGGAAACACCATATATTTT